The clone carrying this T cell receptor beta chain was seen only a few times. The antigen is unknown. This sample was taken from a study of T cells after yellow fever vaccination. The study's findings and limits: Researchers cautioned that FACS-sorted repertoires could harbor abundant clonotypes contaminating from the bulk population.

TCRdb re-derived calls from the 5' RACE reads in MiXCR, one entry per CDR3 protein. The data contain some 500,000 distinct CDR3 sequences, roughly 12% of them singletons. Per the germline V gene, CDR1 is MNHNS and CDR2 is SASEGT. V dropped 5 bases and J dropped 4 bases, with 14 bases sitting between them. This CDR3 region has 14 residues. V is TRBV6-1 and J is TRBJ2-5; tentatively, D is TRBD2 (5 bases). The receptor was isolated from a man aged 25 to 45 who received the YFV17D yellow fever vaccine. The specimen comprised PBMCs, sampled on the day of the yellow fever booster vaccination. CDR3 in amino acids: CASSLRPSPETQYF. The CDR3 DNA reads as TGTGCCAGCAGTCTTCGCCCTAGCCCAGAGACCCAGTACTTC.